The sequence of this T cell receptor (beta chain) was determined in a study of blood T cell repertoires in COVID-19. Across the whole study: Nucleic acid was either cDNA or gDNA, and it came from T cells, B-cell-depleted T cells, or PBMCs.

The CDR3 runs 13 residues. The germline V and J ends were trimmed by 3 bases and 6 bases, with 11 bases remaining between them. Libraries were prepared by immunoSEQ multiplex PCR; TCRdb keeps only in-frame clonotypes and omits some of them. The sample includes approximately 200,000 clones, roughly 87% of them seen just once. In its sample, this clone was seen once. Participants came from about two dozen US areas, aged about 18 to 95 years. Each recovered donor of Cohort 3 presented with two negative PCRs, clearance, or symptom resolution. The chain links TRBV12-3 or TRBV12-4 to TRBJ1-1; D is unresolved. This sequence originates from a woman aged 30 to 39 who had recovered from COVID-19. Sequencing was done on a sample of PBMCs or T cells enriched from blood (not recorded which). The CDR3 nucleotides read TGTGCCAGCAGTTTCCGCAGTAAACCTGAAGCTTTCTTT. As protein: CASSFRSKPEAFF.